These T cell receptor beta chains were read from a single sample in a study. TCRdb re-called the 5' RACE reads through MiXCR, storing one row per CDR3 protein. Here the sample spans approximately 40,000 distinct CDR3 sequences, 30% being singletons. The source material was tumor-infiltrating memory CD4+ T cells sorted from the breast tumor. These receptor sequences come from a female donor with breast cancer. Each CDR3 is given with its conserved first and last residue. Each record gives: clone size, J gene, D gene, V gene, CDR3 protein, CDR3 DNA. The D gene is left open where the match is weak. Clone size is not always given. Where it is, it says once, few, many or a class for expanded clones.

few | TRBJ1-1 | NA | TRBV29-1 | CSVGASSQAFF | TGCAGCGTTGGAGCCTCGTCTCAAGCTTTCTTT
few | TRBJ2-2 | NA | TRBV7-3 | CASSFGRTGELFF | TGTGCCAGCAGCTTCGGGCGGACCGGGGAGCTGTTTTTT
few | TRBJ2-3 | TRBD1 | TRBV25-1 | CASSGQGADTQYF | TGTGCCAGCAGTGGCCAGGGGGCGGATACGCAGTATTTT
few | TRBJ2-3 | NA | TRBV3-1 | CASSQDLGGTQYF | TGTGCCAGCAGCCAAGATCTCGGGGGTACGCAGTATTTT
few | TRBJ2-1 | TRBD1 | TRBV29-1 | CSARDRGTYEQFF | TGCAGCGCCAGGGACAGGGGGACCTATGAGCAGTTCTTC
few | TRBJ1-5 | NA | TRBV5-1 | CASSFDRNQPQHF | TGCGCCAGCAGCTTCGACAGGAATCAGCCCCAGCATTTT
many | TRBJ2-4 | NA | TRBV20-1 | CSASSPPLVGAFDIQYF | TGCAGTGCTAGTTCCCCTCCCTTGGTGGGGGCGTTTGACATTCAGTACTTC
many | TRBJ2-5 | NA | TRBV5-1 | CASSFDDAVGETQYF | TGCGCCAGCAGCTTCGACGATGCGGTAGGAGAGACCCAGTACTTC
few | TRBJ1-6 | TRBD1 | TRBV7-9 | CASSLVLVTGGRSPLHF | TGTGCCAGCAGCTTAGTACTGGTGACAGGGGGACGATCACCCCTCCACTTT
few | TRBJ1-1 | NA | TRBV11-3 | CASSLGRNTEAFF | TGTGCCAGCAGCTTAGGGAGGAACACTGAAGCTTTCTTT
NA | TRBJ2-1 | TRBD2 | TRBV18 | CASSSKTSGHNEQFF | TGTGCCAGCTCATCCAAGACTAGCGGGCACAATGAGCAGTTCTTC
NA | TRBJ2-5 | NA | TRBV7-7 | CASSPAGETQYF | TGTGCTAGCAGCCCAGCAGGGGAGACCCAGTACTTC
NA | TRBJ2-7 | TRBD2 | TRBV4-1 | CASSQEAGLNEQYF | TGCGCCAGCAGCCAAGAAGCGGGACTCAACGAGCAGTACTTC
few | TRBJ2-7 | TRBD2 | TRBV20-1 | CSAVSGREGQGEQYF | TGCAGTGCAGTTTCGGGGCGGGAGGGCCAGGGCGAGCAGTACTTC
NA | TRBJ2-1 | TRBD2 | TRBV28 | CASSSLAGVYNEQFF | TGTGCCAGCAGTTCTTTAGCGGGAGTCTACAATGAGCAGTTCTTC
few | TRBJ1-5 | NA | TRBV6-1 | CASSGLSDGNQPQHF | TGTGCCAGCAGCGGGTTGAGCGATGGCAATCAGCCCCAGCATTTT
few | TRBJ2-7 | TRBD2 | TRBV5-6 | CASSPVSAGTSVSYEQYF | TGTGCCAGCAGCCCTGTCTCCGCCGGGACTAGTGTCTCCTACGAGCAGTACTTC
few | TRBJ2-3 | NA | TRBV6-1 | CASSEAGPGFGTQYF | TGTGCCAGCAGTGAAGCTGGGCCCGGGTTTGGTACGCAGTATTTT
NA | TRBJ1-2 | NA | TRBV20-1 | CSAGNVGFYGYTF | TGCAGTGCCGGAAATGTCGGATTCTATGGCTACACCTTC
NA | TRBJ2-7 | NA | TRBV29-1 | CSAIGHTYEQYF | TGCAGCGCCATCGGGCACACCTACGAGCAGTACTTC
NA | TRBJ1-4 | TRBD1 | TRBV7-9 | CASSWDRGEKLFF | TGTGCCAGCAGCTGGGACAGGGGTGAAAAACTGTTTTTT
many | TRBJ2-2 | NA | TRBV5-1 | CASSSVGQGFTGELFF | TGCGCCAGCAGCTCCGTCGGCCAGGGGTTCACCGGGGAGCTGTTTTTT
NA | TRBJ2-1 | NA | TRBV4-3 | CASSQQGGSYNEQFF | TGCGCCAGCAGCCAGCAGGGAGGCTCCTACAATGAGCAGTTCTTC
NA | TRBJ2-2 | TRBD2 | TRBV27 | CAGSPDEGPLAGGWTGELFF | TGTGCCGGCAGTCCAGATGAAGGGCCACTAGCGGGAGGTTGGACCGGGGAGCTGTTTTTT
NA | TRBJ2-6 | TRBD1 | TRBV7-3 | CASSLIGTGRSGANVLTF | TGTGCCAGCAGCTTAATAGGGACAGGCCGCTCTGGGGCCAACGTCCTGACTTTC
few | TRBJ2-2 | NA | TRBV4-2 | CASSQERVTGELFF | TGTGCCAGCAGCCAAGAAAGGGTCACCGGGGAGCTGTTTTTT
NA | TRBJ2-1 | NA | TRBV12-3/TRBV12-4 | CASSFRSYNEQFF | TGTGCCAGCAGTTTTAGAAGCTACAATGAGCAGTTCTTC
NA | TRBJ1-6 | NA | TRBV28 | CASSLENRSWFNSPLHF | TGTGCCAGCAGTTTAGAAAACCGAAGCTGGTTTAATTCACCCCTCCACTTT
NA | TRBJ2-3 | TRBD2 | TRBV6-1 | CASSELAGSTDTQYF | TGTGCCAGCAGTGAACTAGCGGGTAGCACAGATACGCAGTATTTT
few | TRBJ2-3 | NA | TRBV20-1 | CSARDPTASSTDTQYF | TGCAGTGCTAGAGACCCCACAGCATCTAGCACAGATACGCAGTATTTT
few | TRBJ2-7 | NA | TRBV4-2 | CASSQTTGYEQYF | TGTGCCAGCAGCCAAACGACTGGTTACGAGCAGTACTTC
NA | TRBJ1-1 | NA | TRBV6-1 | CATKSIGESDEAFF | TGTGCCACCAAGTCAATCGGGGAGAGTGATGAAGCTTTCTTT
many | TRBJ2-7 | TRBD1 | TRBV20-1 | CSARVPGQGGHEQYF | TGCAGTGCTAGAGTCCCGGGACAGGGAGGACACGAGCAGTACTTC
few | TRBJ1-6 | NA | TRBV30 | CAWRRTSGPLHF | TGTGCCTGGAGGCGGACTAGCGGACCCCTCCACTTT
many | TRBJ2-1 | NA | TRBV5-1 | CASSSPEEYNEQFF | TGCGCCAGCAGCAGCCCGGAAGAATACAATGAGCAGTTCTTC
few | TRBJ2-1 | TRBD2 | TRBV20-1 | CSARAARVSGTTNEQFF | TGCAGTGCTAGAGCCGCTCGGGTTAGCGGGACCACCAATGAGCAGTTCTTC
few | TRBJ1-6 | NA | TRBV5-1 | CASSVKGTSRKSSYNSPLHF | TGCGCCAGCAGCGTAAAAGGGACCTCGCGGAAGAGCTCCTATAATTCACCCCTCCACTTT
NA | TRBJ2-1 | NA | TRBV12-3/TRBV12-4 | CASNPGGGVHEQFF | TGTGCCAGCAACCCAGGGGGGGGAGTCCATGAGCAGTTCTTC
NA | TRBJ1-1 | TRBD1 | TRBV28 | CASHLTGRNTEAFF | TGTGCCAGCCACCTGACAGGGCGGAACACTGAAGCTTTCTTT
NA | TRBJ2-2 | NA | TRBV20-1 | CSARGAGTGELFF | TGCAGTGCTAGAGGGGCGGGCACCGGGGAGCTGTTTTTT
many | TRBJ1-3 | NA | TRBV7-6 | CASSLNENTIYF | TGTGCCAGCAGCTTGAATGAAAACACCATATATTTT
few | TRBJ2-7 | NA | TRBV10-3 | CAISEGQGALEQYF | TGTGCCATCAGTGAGGGACAAGGGGCACTTGAGCAGTACTTC
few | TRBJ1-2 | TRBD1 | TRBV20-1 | CSARPRDRGLHYGYTF | TGCAGTGCTAGACCCCGGGACAGGGGGCTACACTATGGCTACACCTTC
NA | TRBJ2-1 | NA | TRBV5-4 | CASSLSTAANEQFF | TGTGCCAGCAGCTTGAGTACAGCCGCCAATGAGCAGTTCTTC
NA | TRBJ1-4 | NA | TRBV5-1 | CASSFAGRDEKLFF | TGCGCCAGCAGCTTCGCAGGGAGAGATGAAAAACTGTTTTTT
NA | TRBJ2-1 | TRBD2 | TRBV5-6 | CASSFYFSRLAGGRDEQFF | TGTGCCAGCAGCTTTTATTTCTCGAGACTAGCGGGGGGGCGGGATGAGCAGTTCTTC
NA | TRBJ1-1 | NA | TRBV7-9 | CASGIQGGNAEAFF | TGTGCCAGCGGGATACAGGGCGGCAACGCTGAAGCTTTCTTT
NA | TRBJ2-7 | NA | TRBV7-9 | CAGANTYEQYF | TGTGCGGGGGCGAATACCTACGAGCAGTACTTC
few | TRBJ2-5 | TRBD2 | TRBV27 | CASSYILAGGPKTQETQYF | TGTGCCAGCAGCTACATTCTAGCGGGAGGCCCTAAAACCCAAGAGACCCAGTACTTC
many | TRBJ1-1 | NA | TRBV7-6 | CASSLVFSGLDTEAFF | TGTGCCAGCAGCTTAGTGTTTTCCGGGTTGGACACTGAAGCTTTCTTT
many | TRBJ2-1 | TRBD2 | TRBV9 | CASSVLAGGLGEQFF | TGTGCCAGCAGCGTATTAGCGGGAGGCTTGGGTGAGCAGTTCTTC
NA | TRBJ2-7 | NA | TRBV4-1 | CASSRGRSGTYEQYF | TGCGCCAGCAGCCGAGGAAGATCAGGGACCTACGAGCAGTACTTC
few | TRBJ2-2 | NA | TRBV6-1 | CASGGATWTGELFF | TGTGCCAGCGGGGGGGCGACGTGGACCGGGGAGCTGTTTTTT
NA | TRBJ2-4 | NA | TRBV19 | CASSILFGTLKNIQYF | TGTGCCAGTAGTATCCTCTTCGGGACACTTAAAAATATTCAGTACTTC
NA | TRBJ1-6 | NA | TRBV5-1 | CASRQENSPLHF | TGCGCCAGCAGACAGGAGAATTCACCCCTCCACTTT